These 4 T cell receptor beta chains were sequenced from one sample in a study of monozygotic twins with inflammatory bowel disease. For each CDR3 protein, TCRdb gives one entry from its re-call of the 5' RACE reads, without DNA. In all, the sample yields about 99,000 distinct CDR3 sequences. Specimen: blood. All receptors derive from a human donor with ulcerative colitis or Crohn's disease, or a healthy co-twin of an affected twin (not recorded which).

The CDR3 region is CSSNNRASYEQYF. The gene calls are TRBV20-1 and TRBJ2-7. From germline, CDR1 is DFQATT and CDR2 SNEGSKA (reference sequence). The CDR3 is 13 residues long.

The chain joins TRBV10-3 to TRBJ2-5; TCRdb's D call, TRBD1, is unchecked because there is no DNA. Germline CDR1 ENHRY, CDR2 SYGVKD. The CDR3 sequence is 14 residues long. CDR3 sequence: CAISRGQGGETQYF.

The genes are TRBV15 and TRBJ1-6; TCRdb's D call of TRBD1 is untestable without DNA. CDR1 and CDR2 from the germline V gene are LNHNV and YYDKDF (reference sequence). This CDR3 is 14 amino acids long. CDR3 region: CATRGGGLNSPLHF.

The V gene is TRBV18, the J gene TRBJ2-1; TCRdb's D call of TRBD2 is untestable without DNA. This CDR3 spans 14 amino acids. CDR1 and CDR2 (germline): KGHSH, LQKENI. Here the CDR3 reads CASSGTSANNEQFF.